Listed here are 13 T cell receptor beta chains from one sample, sequenced in a study of CD8 T cells in Susac syndrome. cDNA came from about 0.5 to 1 ug RNA primed by random hexamers. TCRdb ran MiXCR on the immunoSEQ multiplex PCR reads and lists one entry per CDR3 protein. The repertoire holds about 190,000 distinct CDR3 sequences, with 95% as singletons. Sequenced: CD4+ T cells from PBMCs. The receptors were gathered from a human donor with Susac syndrome.

The chain combines TRBV30 with TRBJ2-7, with no clear D. From germline, CDR1 is GTSNPN and CDR2 SVGIG (reference sequence). The CDR3 sequence is 14 residues long. With 0 bases removed from V and 1 base from J, the gap between germline ends came to 10 bases. The CDR3 DNA follows: TGTGCCTGGAGTGTACTTCTGGGGTCCTACGAGCAGTACTTC. This codes for CAWSVLLGSYEQYF.

The gene calls are TRBV20-1 and TRBJ2-1, with TRBD2 matching over 8 bases. The V gene's germline CDR1 is DFQATT and CDR2 SNEGSKA (reference sequence). Trimming at V came to 5 bases and at J to 4 bases, leaving 7 bases not matched to a gene. The CDR3 runs 14 residues. The CDR3 region is CSAPRGGLYNEQFF. CDR3 nucleotide sequence: TGCAGTGCTCCTCGCGGGGGGTTATACAATGAGCAGTTCTTC.

This chain joins TRBV29-1 and TRBJ2-5; 7 positions match TRBD2. V was clipped by 6 bases and J by 9 bases; unmatched bases: 13. Per the germline V gene, CDR1 is SQVTM and CDR2 is ANQGSEA. The CDR3 extends over 13 amino acids. The CDR3 DNA is TGCAGCGTCTCCGGGCAGGGCCGGGGGGCCCAGTACTTC. Its protein product is CSVSGQGRGAQYF.

The gene calls are TRBV10-3 and TRBJ2-3, with unresolved D. Germline assignment: CDR1 ENHRY and CDR2 SYGVKD. Trimming cost V 6 bases and J 3 bases, with 10 bases left between them. CDR3 length equals 13 residues. CDR3 in amino acids: CAISSNPTDTQYF. The CDR3 DNA reads as TGTGCCATCAGCTCCAACCCGACAGATACGCAGTATTTT.

The chain carries TRBV7-6 and TRBJ2-3; D not certain. This CDR3 is 12 amino acids long. Trimming left V 5 bases short and J 5 bases short, with 8 bases between. In germline, CDR1 is SGHVS, CDR2 FNYEAQ. The CDR3 region is CASSPNRDTQYF. The CDR3 region has the DNA TGTGCCAGCAGCCCGAATAGAGATACGCAGTATTTT.

The rearrangement links TRBV6-5 to TRBJ1-5, with D possibly TRBD1 on 5 matching bases. Trimming stripped 6 bases from V and 1 base from J, with 13 bases between. Germline V lookup: CDR1 MNHEY, CDR2 SVGAGI. This CDR3 spans 15 amino acids. CDR3 residues: CASRTQAASNQPQHF. CDR3 coding DNA: TGTGCCAGCAGAACACAGGCAGCGAGCAATCAGCCCCAGCATTTT.

J is TRBJ2-1 and V is TRBV10-3; D is uncertain. V gave up 6 bases and J gave up 8 bases, with 8 bases separating them. CDR1 is ENHRY, CDR2 SYGVKD, per germline. There are 11 residues in the CDR3. In DNA form, the CDR3 reads TGTGCCATCAGGGAAGGTGATGAGCAGTTCTTC. Its translation: CAIREGDEQFF.

The V and J genes are TRBV15 and TRBJ2-5; the match to TRBD2 covers 9 bases. The CDR3 has 17 residues. J gave up 2 bases and V 1 base, and 8 bases lay outside the gene matches. The germline V gene encodes CDR1 LNHNV and CDR2 YYDKDF (reference sequence). CDR3 amino acids: CATSRGGSGGLQETQYF. DNA of the CDR3: TGTGCCACCAGCAGAGGGGGTAGCGGGGGCCTACAAGAGACCCAGTACTTC.

This chain connects TRBV19 to TRBJ2-5; 8 nucleotides line up with TRBD2. The CDR3 contains 15 residues. CDR1 and CDR2 from the germline V gene are LNHDA and SQIVND (reference sequence). V lost 3 bases to trimming and J lost 1 base; unmatched junction nucleotides: 4. For the CDR3, the DNA is TGTGCCAGTAGTATTATAGCGGGATTCCAAGAGACCCAGTACTTC. Its protein product is CASSIIAGFQETQYF.

The count of this clonotype is one. The chain joins TRBV29-1 to TRBJ1-2; D is unclear. Germline V gene lookup returns CDR1 SQVTM and CDR2 ANQGSEA. This CDR3 spans 10 amino acids. V dropped 6 bases and J dropped 6 bases, with 8 bases sitting between them. The CDR3 spells CSVDLNGYTF. CDR3 coding DNA: TGCAGCGTGGACCTAAATGGCTACACCTTC.

The V call is TRBV29-1, the J call TRBJ2-1; D may be TRBD1 (6 bases). The V end lost 1 base, the J end lost 0 bases, and 16 bases lay between the germline ends. From germline, CDR1 is SQVTM and CDR2 ANQGSEA. There are 17 residues in the CDR3. The CDR3 DNA sequence: TGCAGCGTTGAAGGGGGAGACACAGGGTTCTCCTACAATGAGCAGTTCTTC. This codes for CSVEGGDTGFSYNEQFF.

The chain is built from TRBV19 and TRBJ2-4, with D maybe TRBD2 (6 bases). CDR1 LNHDA and CDR2 SQIVND come from the germline V gene (reference sequence). V lost 5 bases and J 8 bases, leaving 19 bases between the germline ends. There are 15 residues in the CDR3. CDR3 protein: CASSPGLFGGDIQYF. CDR3 sequence (DNA): TGTGCCAGTAGTCCCGGACTCTTTGGCGGGGACATTCAGTACTTC.

CDR3 sequence: CSGEQTGATEAFF. The CDR3 coding sequence is TGCAGCGGCGAGCAGACAGGGGCCACTGAAGCTTTCTTT. This sequence joins TRBV29-1 and TRBJ1-1; TRBD1 agrees at 8 bases. The CDR3 extends over 13 amino acids. Germline CDR1 SQVTM, CDR2 ANQGSEA. V trimming: 7 bases; J trimming: 4 bases; junction bases outside the gene matches: 8.